This TCR beta chain is drawn from a study of STAT5B mutations in CD4+ large granular lymphocyte leukemia. Overall study findings and caveats: 8/27 top patient clones versus 2/35 control clones were TRBV06-family.

Using immunoSEQ multiplex PCR, the repertoire was profiled, and TCRdb retains in-frame clones only, with some absent. The repertoire holds 30,000 to 40,000 clones, with 69% as singletons. Germline-derived CDR1 and CDR2 are LNHDA and SQIVND (reference sequence). J gave up 1 base and V 8 bases, and 7 bases lay outside the gene matches. This CDR3 is built from 15 residues. In this sample, this clone turned up a few times. Its antigen is as yet unknown. This sequence joins TRBV19 and TRBJ2-2; 7 nucleotides match TRBD1. The receptor's source is a human donor in good health. The material sequenced was CD4+ T cells from blood buffy coats. CDR3 bases: TGTGCCAGTCGACCGGGACAGAGGAACACCGGGGAGCTGTTTTTT. Residues: CASRPGQRNTGELFF.